This T cell receptor beta chain was captured by sequencing in a study of metastatic and nonmetastatic thyroid tumors. Study results and caveats: TCR beta diversity was reportedly significantly higher in malignant thyroid tumors than benign nodules, in blood and tumor.

MiXCR was used by TCRdb to re-call the PCR reads. The sample yields some 21,000 clones, approximately 15% seen once. The V end was cut by 3 bases, the J end by 9 bases, with 9 bases between. This CDR3 comprises 12 residues. Germline V gives CDR1 LNHDA, CDR2 SQIVND (reference sequence). This clone was detected ten times or more. Its antigen is unidentified. No patient had received any treatment before thyroid surgery. V and J are TRBV19 and TRBJ2-1; D unresolved. This clonotype was obtained from a female donor with papillary thyroid cancer or a benign thyroid nodule (not recorded which). Some clones in this sample may be carry-over from other donors' samples. Sequenced input: blood. The CDR3 DNA reads as TGTGCCAGTAGTATTAAGGGCCGTGAGCAGTTCTTC. It encodes CASSIKGREQFF.